The clone carrying this T cell receptor beta chain was detected a few times. Its specificity is unknown. The ends were cut back, 1 base at V and 4 bases at J, with 16 bases in the middle. The V gene's germline CDR1 is SGHTA and CDR2 FQGNSA. The CDR3 loop spans 16 amino acids. This sample is drawn from a study of cytomegalovirus exposure and HLA in healthy donors. With 60 Vbeta and 13 Jbeta primers, the PCR was carried out. Clones were sequenced by immunoSEQ multiplex PCR, and TCRdb holds only the in-frame ones, with some missing. The sample records some 20,000 clones, 84% being singletons. Study findings and constraints: Indistinguishable V segments such as TRBV6-2 and TRBV6-3 were excluded. A previous analysis found most TCR beta V segments productive roughly 87% or roughly 30% of the time. CMV serostatus was the sole immune exposure information available.

V gene TRBV7-2 combines with J gene TRBJ1-1; D unclear. This receptor was obtained from a human donor in good health. The source material was PBMCs. The CDR3 region has the DNA TGTGCCAGCAGCTTAGAATTCGGGCGCCGGGGCACTGAAGCTTTCTTT. Translation: CASSLEFGRRGTEAFF.